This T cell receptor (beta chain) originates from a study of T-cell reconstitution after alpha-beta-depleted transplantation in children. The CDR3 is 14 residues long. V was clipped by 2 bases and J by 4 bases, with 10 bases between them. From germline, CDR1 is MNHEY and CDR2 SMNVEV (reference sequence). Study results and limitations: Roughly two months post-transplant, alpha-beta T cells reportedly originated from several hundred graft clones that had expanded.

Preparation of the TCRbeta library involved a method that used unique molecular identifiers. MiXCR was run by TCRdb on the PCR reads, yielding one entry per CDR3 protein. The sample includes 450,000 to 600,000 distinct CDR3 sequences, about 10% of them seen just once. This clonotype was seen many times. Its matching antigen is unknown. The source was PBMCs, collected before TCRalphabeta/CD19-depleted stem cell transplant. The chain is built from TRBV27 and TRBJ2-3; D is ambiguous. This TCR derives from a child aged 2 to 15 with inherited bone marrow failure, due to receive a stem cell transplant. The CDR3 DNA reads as TGTGCCAGCAGTTTAGGGTATATCCCAGATACGCAGTATTTT. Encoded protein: CASSLGYIPDTQYF.